Sequencing of this TCR beta chain was carried out in a study of Graves' ophthalmopathy and Graves' hyperthyroidism. General study findings and limits: Most thyroid-expanded clonotypes exceeding 0.001 frequency were also found in blood.

Points on this clonotype: The target antigen is unknown. This may stem from a read error, because a much larger clone lies one nucleotide away.

CDR3 length: 13 residues. Germline CDR1 reads ENHRY; CDR2 reads SYGVKD. V was clipped by 5 bases and J by 7 bases, with 14 bases between them. Scientists amplified the TCR beta CDR3 regions from RNA transcripts. Following a first-round RT-PCR that used HTBI primers, a second-round multiplex PCR was carried out. TCRdb itself ran the multiplex PCR reads through MiXCR, one entry per CDR3 protein. The repertoire holds more than 1,000,000 distinct CDR3 sequences, about 36% seen once, with approximately 10% in the top ten. The chain uses TRBV10-3 and TRBJ1-2, with D unresolved. This clonotype originated in an adult man with Graves' hyperthyroidism. The sample comprised peripheral blood or thyroid tissue (not recorded which). The CDR3 DNA reads TGTGCCATCAGTTACTCGTTGTTGAGTGGCTACACCTTC. It codes for CAISYSLLSGYTF.